This T cell receptor (beta chain) was captured by sequencing in a study of blood T cell repertoires in COVID-19. About the study: PBMCs, B-cell-depleted T cells, or T cells provided the cDNA or gDNA that made up the material.

CDR1 is MNHEY and CDR2 is SVGAGI in the germline V gene. The CDR3 covers 11 residues. Between the trimmed V and J ends, which lost 2 bases and 5 bases, there was a span of 2 bases. Assay: immunoSEQ multiplex PCR; the TCRdb copy retains only in-frame clones and omits some. The sample holds approximately 160,000 clones, around 87% seen once. The rearrangement joins TRBV6-5 to TRBJ2-3; D not resolved. The source is a man in his 60s with COVID-19, enrolled during active disease. The sequenced sample was peripheral blood. CDR3 sequence: CASSYQDTQYF. As DNA, the CDR3 is TGTGCCAGCAGTTACCAAGATACGCAGTATTTT.